The 27 T cell receptor beta chains presented below share a single source sample, sequenced in a study of a mutant IDH1 vaccine in newly diagnosed glioma. Profiling relied on immunoSEQ multiplex PCR, and the TCRdb table lists in-frame clones only, not all of them. The sample shows about 36,000 clones, 75% to 90% of them seen only once. Their antigen targets remain unknown. Time point reported: week 11, during vaccination. In every dose of vaccine, 300 ug of mutant IDH1 20-mer peptide was given alongside topical imiquimod. Here the sequenced sample was peripheral blood mononuclear cells (PBMCs), taken from a glioma patient whose treatment included an IDH1 peptide vaccine. The receptor set was obtained from a young woman with glioma. Some clones in this sample may be carry-over from other donors' samples.

J is TRBJ1-5 and V is TRBV4-1; D gene uncertain. The CDR3 runs 14 residues. CDR1 and CDR2 from the germline V gene are MGHRA and YSYEKL. Deletions cut 2 bases from V and 7 bases from J, with 12 bases between. This CDR3 reads CASSQTGLRQPQHF. The CDR3 DNA is TGCGCCAGCAGCCAAACCGGGCTTCGACAGCCCCAGCATTTT.

This chain joins TRBV27 and TRBJ1-1, with unresolved D. Germline V gene lookup returns CDR1 MNHEY and CDR2 SMNVEV (reference sequence). This CDR3 contains 13 residues. Trimming took off 2 bases at V and 11 bases at J, with 15 bases between the two ends. CDR3 in amino acids: CASSLGSYGRAFF. DNA for the CDR3: TGTGCCAGCAGTTTAGGGTCCTACGGTCGGGCTTTCTTT.

The J gene is TRBJ1-5, the V gene TRBV19; no definite D call. There are 16 residues in the CDR3. Trimming pared 3 bases from V and 0 bases from J, leaving 12 bases between. From germline, CDR1 is LNHDA and CDR2 SQIVND (reference sequence). DNA of the CDR3: TGTGCCAGTAGTATGTATCCCGCAGCTAGCAATCAGCCCCAGCATTTT. Its protein product is CASSMYPAASNQPQHF.

V is TRBV27 and J is TRBJ1-1; D gene uncertain. The germline V gene has CDR1 MNHEY and CDR2 SMNVEV (reference sequence). Trimming cost V 2 bases and J 1 base, with 11 bases left between them. This CDR3 region has 15 residues. The DNA for the CDR3 is TGTGCCAGCAGTTTAGGAGCGGGCGGGAACACTGAAGCTTTCTTT. This gives the protein CASSLGAGGNTEAFF.

This clone was detected only a few times. The V call is TRBV2, the J call TRBJ1-5; D not resolved. CDR3 length: 9 amino acids. The germline V and J ends were trimmed by 8 bases and 8 bases, with 4 bases remaining between them. CDR1 is SNHLY and CDR2 is FYNNEI in the germline V gene. The CDR3 DNA reads TGTGCCAGCGGAGAGCCCCAGCATTTT. Translation: CASGEPQHF.

The chain joins TRBV15 to TRBJ1-1, with a possible D match to TRBD1 (5 bases). The CDR3 contains 16 residues. Per germline, CDR1 LNHNV and CDR2 YYDKDF (reference sequence). The germline V and J ends were trimmed by 3 bases and 1 base, with 15 bases remaining between them. In nucleotides, the CDR3 is TGTGCCACCAGCAGGGCCCCGGGACGGGCGAACACTGAAGCTTTCTTT. Translated, it gives CATSRAPGRANTEAFF.

In this sample, this clone turned up a few times. This chain connects TRBV7-9 to TRBJ2-5; weak D call: TRBD2 (5 bases). The ends were cut back, 3 bases at V and 1 base at J, with 12 bases in the middle. This CDR3 has 15 residues. CDR1 is SEHNR, CDR2 FQNEAQ, per germline (reference sequence). The CDR3 DNA follows: TGTGCCAGCAGCTTTGCCCGGGGTGGCCAAGAGACCCAGTACTTC. This codes for CASSFARGGQETQYF.

J is TRBJ2-3 and V is TRBV7-9, with D perhaps matching TRBD2 (6 bases). CDR3 size: 16 residues. Germline CDR1 is SEHNR and CDR2 is FQNEAQ (reference sequence). The V gene lost 0 bases and the J gene lost 3 bases, with 13 bases spanning the gap. The CDR3 DNA reads as TGTGCCAGCAGCTTAGCTTTAGCGGAAGGTACAGATACGCAGTATTTT. Translating it yields CASSLALAEGTDTQYF.

The V call is TRBV9, the J call TRBJ2-5; D perhaps matches TRBD2 (6 bases). The CDR3 is made up of 13 amino acids. Germline values: CDR1 SGDLS, CDR2 YYNGEE. V was cut by 0 bases and J by 3 bases, with 6 bases left in between. The CDR3 coding sequence is TGTGCCAGCAGCGTAGGACTAGAAGAGACCCAGTACTTC. It specifies CASSVGLEETQYF.

This clone has only a few counts. The gene calls are TRBV11-2 and TRBJ2-5, with 11 nucleotides matching TRBD1. V shed 5 bases and J 4 bases; nucleotides not matched to a gene: 6. This CDR3 contains 15 residues. The V gene's germline CDR1 is SGHAT and CDR2 FQNNGV. Written as DNA, the CDR3 is TGTGCCAGCAGCCCTAGCGGGACAGGGGGAGAGACCCAGTACTTC. Protein: CASSPSGTGGETQYF.

V is TRBV6-1 and J is TRBJ1-2, with TRBD1 matching over 9 bases. CDR1 is MNHNS, CDR2 SASEGT, per germline. The trim removed 0 bases at V and 3 bases at J, leaving 5 bases unmatched. CDR3 size: 16 residues. This CDR3 reads CASSEARDRVYYGYTF. DNA for the CDR3: TGTGCCAGCAGTGAAGCAAGGGACAGGGTATACTATGGCTACACCTTC.

The CDR3 bases are TGTGCCAGCAGCGCCGACTGGCTTAGCACAGATACGCAGTATTTT. It is translated as CASSADWLSTDTQYF. The genes are TRBV7-9 and TRBJ2-3; no definite D call. The CDR3 is 15 residues long. The germline V gene has CDR1 SEHNR and CDR2 FQNEAQ (reference sequence). V lost 5 bases, J lost 0 bases, and 12 bases lay in between.

The genes are TRBV12-5 and TRBJ2-5; no clear D gene. The CDR3 contains 16 residues. Germline V gene lookup returns CDR1 LGHNT and CDR2 FRNRAP. The V end lost 2 bases, the J end lost 9 bases, and 22 bases lay between the germline ends. The CDR3 DNA is TGTGCTAGTGGTTTGCCCTTGCCTAACGGGCAATCGGCCCAGTACTTC. Its translation: CASGLPLPNGQSAQYF.

The rearrangement links TRBV28 to TRBJ2-5; D is perhaps TRBD1 or TRBD2 (5 bases each). V was clipped by 3 bases and J by 0 bases, with 11 bases between them. This CDR3 region has 15 residues. Germline values: CDR1 MDHEN, CDR2 SYDVKM. Here the CDR3 reads CASSFGTDNQETQYF. Here the CDR3 DNA reads TGTGCCAGCAGTTTCGGGACGGACAACCAAGAGACCCAGTACTTC.

The chain combines TRBV5-4 with TRBJ2-3; D is unclear. Trimming stripped 5 bases from V and 4 bases from J, with 14 bases between. Germline V CDR1 and CDR2: SGHNT, YYREEE (reference sequence). There are 14 residues in the CDR3. The CDR3 coding sequence is TGTGCCAGCAGAACTCCGTCTGGGGCAGATACGCAGTATTTT. Residues: CASRTPSGADTQYF.

This rearrangement joins TRBV7-9 to TRBJ2-2; TRBD2 might be the D (5 bases). Germline V gives CDR1 SEHNR, CDR2 FQNEAQ (reference sequence). The CDR3 has 17 residues. The V gene lost 5 bases and the J gene lost 7 bases, with 23 bases spanning the gap. CDR3 nucleotide sequence: TGTGCCAGCAGCCCCGGCCCCAGCCCACTTGGAGGCGGGGAGCTGTTTTTT. This encodes CASSPGPSPLGGGELFF.

Comment on this clone: Different DNA sequences within this sample yield the same CDR3. CDR3 loop: CASSIAANTEAFF. DNA of the CDR3: TGTGCCAGTAGTATAGCGGCCAACACTGAAGCTTTCTTT. This chain links TRBV19 with TRBJ1-1; no firm D call. Germline V gene data show CDR1 as LNHDA and CDR2 as SQIVND (reference sequence). This CDR3 has 13 amino acids. Trimming took off 1 base at V and 2 bases at J, with 5 bases between the two ends. Using reference TRBV19 and TRBJ1-1 for the parts outside the CDR3, the full variable domain is DGGITQSPKYLFRKEGQNVTLSCEQNLNHDAMYWYRQDPGQGLRLIYYSQIVNDFQKGDIAEGYSVSREKKESFPLTVTSAQKNPTAFYLCASSIAANTEAFFGQGTRLTVV.

The chain employs TRBV27 and TRBJ2-2, with unresolved D. Trimming removed 5 bases from V and 5 bases from J, with 9 bases in between. Germline CDR1 and CDR2: MNHEY and SMNVEV (reference sequence). The CDR3 contains 13 residues. This CDR3 is CASSLASTGELFF. The CDR3 coding sequence is TGTGCCAGCAGTCTGGCGTCGACCGGGGAGCTGTTTTTT.

The V call is TRBV7-9, the J call TRBJ1-4, with 7 bases lining up with TRBD1. Per germline, CDR1 SEHNR and CDR2 FQNEAQ (reference sequence). Trimming cost V 5 bases and J 7 bases; bases outside gene matches: 4. This CDR3 is 13 amino acids long. The CDR3 coding sequence is TGTGCCAGCAGCCCCTGGGACAGTGAAAAACTGTTTTTT. Amino acids: CASSPWDSEKLFF.

V and J are TRBV2 and TRBJ1-5, with 8 bases aligning to TRBD1. The CDR3 length is 15 residues. Germline CDR1 and CDR2: SNHLY and FYNNEI. V gave up 6 bases and J gave up 9 bases; unmatched junction bases: 13. CDR3 in DNA: TGTGCCAGCAGGGGAGGCCAGGGGGCCAATGGGCCCCAGCATTTT. As protein: CASRGGQGANGPQHF.

The J gene is TRBJ1-3, the V gene TRBV5-3, with a weak D call TRBD1 (5 bases). TRBV5-3 falls under the ORF class, with uncertain function. This CDR3 contains 13 residues. V lost 4 bases to trimming and J lost 4 bases, with 9 bases between them. CDR3 sequence (DNA): TGTGCCAGAAGCCAGGGTGTAGGAAACACCATATATTTT. As protein: CARSQGVGNTIYF.

V is TRBV5-1 and J is TRBJ1-2; TRBD1 agrees at 7 bases. CDR3 size: 14 residues. Germline V gives CDR1 SGHRS, CDR2 YFSETQ. Trimming at V came to 0 bases and at J to 4 bases, leaving 3 bases not matched to a gene. As DNA, the CDR3 is TGCGCCAGCAGCTTGGGAGGACAGGTCTATGGCTACACCTTC. It codes for CASSLGGQVYGYTF. Drawing the rest from reference TRBV5-1 and TRBJ1-2, the complete variable domain is KAGVTQTPRYLIKTRGQQVTLSCSPISGHRSVSWYQQTPGQGLQFLFEYFSETQRNKGNFPGRFSGRQFSNSRSEMNVSTLELGDSALYLCASSLGGQVYGYTFGSGTRLTVV.

This chain connects TRBV15 to TRBJ2-1; D is perhaps TRBD1 (5 bases). Germline V gives CDR1 LNHNV, CDR2 YYDKDF (reference sequence). CDR3 length equals 17 residues. Trimming removed 5 bases from V and 3 bases from J, with 20 bases in between. CDR3 protein: CATSSRLDSWYYNEQFF. The DNA for the CDR3 is TGTGCCACCAGCTCGCGTCTAGACAGTTGGTACTACAATGAGCAGTTCTTC.

This chain uses TRBV4-1 with TRBJ2-1; D is possibly TRBD1 or TRBD2 (6 bases each). V was clipped by 0 bases and J by 8 bases, with 14 bases between them. CDR1 is MGHRA and CDR2 is YSYEKL in the germline V gene. CDR3 length equals 15 residues. In DNA, the CDR3 is TGCGCCAGCAGCCAAGATCTATCAGGGGAGGATGAGCAGTTCTTC. It is translated as CASSQDLSGEDEQFF.

The chain links TRBV7-6 to TRBJ2-7; D call uncertain. The CDR3 length is 13 residues. V lost 6 bases and J lost 4, with 13 bases in between. From germline, CDR1 is SGHVS and CDR2 FNYEAQ. This CDR3 reads CASSPGPGYEQYF. The CDR3 nucleotides are TGTGCCAGCAGTCCAGGCCCGGGTTACGAGCAGTACTTC. The whole variable domain, remainder taken from reference TRBV7-6 and TRBJ2-7, is GAGVSQSPRYKVTKRGQDVALRCDPISGHVSLYWYRQALGQGPEFLTYFNYEAQQDKSGLPNDRFSAERPEGSISTLTIQRTEQRDSAMYRCASSPGPGYEQYFGPGTRLTVT.

This clone was counted a single time. The chain uses TRBV19 and TRBJ2-7; tentatively, D is TRBD1 or TRBD2 (5 bases each). The CDR3 spans 15 residues. Germline values: CDR1 LNHDA, CDR2 SQIVND (reference sequence). The V end was cut by 5 bases, the J end by 4 bases, with 18 bases between. The CDR3 DNA sequence: TGTGCCAGTAGTGCCGATTTGGGACCGAGTTACGAGCAGTACTTC. It is translated as CASSADLGPSYEQYF.

The chain uses TRBV7-2 and TRBJ2-1, with TRBD2 as a possible D gene (5 bases). The germline V gene encodes CDR1 SGHTA and CDR2 FQGNSA. This CDR3 contains 13 residues. V lost 4 bases, J lost 4 bases, and 8 bases lay in between. The CDR3 nucleotides are TGTGCCAGCAGCTCCGGACTGTACAATGAGCAGTTCTTC. Residues: CASSSGLYNEQFF.